This TCR beta chain is from a study of CD8+ T cells in alopecia areata. Sample treatment: oral pan-JAK inhibitor, 5-10 mg twice daily. It was from PBMCs that CD4+ and CD8+ T cells were sorted. Germline CDR1 reads MGHRA; CDR2 reads YSYEKL. This CDR3 is 16 amino acids long. V was pared by 4 bases and J by 5 bases, with 6 bases of the junction left unmatched. RNA was extracted and reverse transcribed into cDNA as the sequencing template. Generated by immunoSEQ multiplex PCR, the TCRdb table keeps only in-frame clones and is missing some. The data contain 95,000 to 100,000 clones, almost 60% of them singletons.

This receptor was obtained from a human donor with alopecia areata. V usage is TRBV4-1 and J usage is TRBJ2-5, with TRBD2 matching 14 bases. The sequences come from CD8+ T cells sorted from blood, collected at approximately week 55, from a patient treated with tofacitinib. Here the CDR3 reads CASSLRRTSGGETQYF. DNA of the CDR3: TGCGCCAGCAGCCTCCGACGGACTAGCGGGGGGGAGACCCAGTACTTC.